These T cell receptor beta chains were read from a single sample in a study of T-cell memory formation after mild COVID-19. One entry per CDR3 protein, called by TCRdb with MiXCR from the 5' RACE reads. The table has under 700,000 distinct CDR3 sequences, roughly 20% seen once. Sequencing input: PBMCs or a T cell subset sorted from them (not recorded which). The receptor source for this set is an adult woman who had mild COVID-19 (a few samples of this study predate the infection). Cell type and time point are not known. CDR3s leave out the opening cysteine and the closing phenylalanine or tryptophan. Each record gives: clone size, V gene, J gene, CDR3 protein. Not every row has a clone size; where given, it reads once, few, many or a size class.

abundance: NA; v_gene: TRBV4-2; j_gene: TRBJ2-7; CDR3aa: ASSQDLVSGRRYEQY
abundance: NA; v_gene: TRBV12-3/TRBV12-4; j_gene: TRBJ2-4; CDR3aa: ASSPNPGGRWENIQY
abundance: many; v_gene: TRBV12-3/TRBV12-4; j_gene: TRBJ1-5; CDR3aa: ASRTDRDNQPQH
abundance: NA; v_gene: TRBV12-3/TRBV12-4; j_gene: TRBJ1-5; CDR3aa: ASSFGAGDQPQH
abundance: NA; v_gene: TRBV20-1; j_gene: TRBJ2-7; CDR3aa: SARDPAGGTYEQY
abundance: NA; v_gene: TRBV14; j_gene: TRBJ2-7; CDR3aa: ASSYDRANPRYEQY
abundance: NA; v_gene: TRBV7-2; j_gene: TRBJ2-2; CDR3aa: ASSSAGLARVTGELF
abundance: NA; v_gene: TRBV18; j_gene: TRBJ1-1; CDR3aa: ASSPPGTMNTEAF
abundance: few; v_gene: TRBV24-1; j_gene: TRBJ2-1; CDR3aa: ATGTGSYNEQF
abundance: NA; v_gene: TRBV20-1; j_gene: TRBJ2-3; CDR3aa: SASGFGPRSPSTDTQY
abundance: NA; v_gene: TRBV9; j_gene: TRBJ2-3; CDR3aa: ASSAPTGHITDTQY
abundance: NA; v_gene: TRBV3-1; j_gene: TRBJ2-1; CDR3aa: ASSQSELPRGEQF
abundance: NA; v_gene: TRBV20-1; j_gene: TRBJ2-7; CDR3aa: SARDGLAGSYEQY
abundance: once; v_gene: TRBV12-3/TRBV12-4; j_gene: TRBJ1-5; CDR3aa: ASSLSGGFGNQPQH
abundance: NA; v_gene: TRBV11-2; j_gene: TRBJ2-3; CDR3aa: ASRRPGQGAVTQY
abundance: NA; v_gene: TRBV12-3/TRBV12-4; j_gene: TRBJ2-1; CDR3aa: ASSVGNHNEQF
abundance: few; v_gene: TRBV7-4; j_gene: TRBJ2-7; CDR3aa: ASSFLTSRKHEQY
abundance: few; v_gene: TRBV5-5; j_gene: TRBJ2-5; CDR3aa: ASSLGAGSGETQY
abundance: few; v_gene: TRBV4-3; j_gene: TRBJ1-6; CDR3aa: ASSQDSREDADSPLH
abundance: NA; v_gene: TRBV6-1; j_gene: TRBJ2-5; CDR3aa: ASSEVGLSRETQY
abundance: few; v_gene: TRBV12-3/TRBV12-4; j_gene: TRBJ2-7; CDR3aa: ASRKTKNSYEQY
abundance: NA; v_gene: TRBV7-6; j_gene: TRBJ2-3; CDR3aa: ASSLDGGRVDTQY
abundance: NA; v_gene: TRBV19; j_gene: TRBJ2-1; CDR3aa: ASSTLWGSSYNEQF
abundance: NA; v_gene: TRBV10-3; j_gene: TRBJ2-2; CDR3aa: AISDLAGGNTGELF
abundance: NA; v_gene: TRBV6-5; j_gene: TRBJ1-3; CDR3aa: ASRGTGSGNTIY
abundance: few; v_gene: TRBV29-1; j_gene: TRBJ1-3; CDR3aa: SATQENSGNTIY
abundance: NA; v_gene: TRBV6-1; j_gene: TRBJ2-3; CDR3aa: ASSDFLAGGRSDTQY
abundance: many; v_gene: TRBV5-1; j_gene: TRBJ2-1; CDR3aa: ASSLARSSYNEQF
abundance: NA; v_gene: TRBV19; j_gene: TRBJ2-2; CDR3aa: ASSTGGTSGELF
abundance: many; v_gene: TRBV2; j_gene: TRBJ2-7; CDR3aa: ASSGSRAGAHEQY
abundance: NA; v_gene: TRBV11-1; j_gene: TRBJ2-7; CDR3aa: ASSPKGLRGYEQY
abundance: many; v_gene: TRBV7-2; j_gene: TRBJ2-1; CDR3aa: ASSLATPGFSYNEQF
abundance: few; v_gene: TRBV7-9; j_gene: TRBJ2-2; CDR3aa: ASSSERERTGELF
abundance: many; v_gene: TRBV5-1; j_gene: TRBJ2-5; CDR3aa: ASSFDRVKETQY
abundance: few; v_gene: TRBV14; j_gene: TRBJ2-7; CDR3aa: ASSSLDLGAGDLYEQY
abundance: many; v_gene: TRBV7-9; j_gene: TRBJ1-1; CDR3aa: ASSLSQGVTEAF